This T cell receptor (beta chain) came from a study of blood T cells in healthy people across ages. Findings and caveats of the study: Donor CMV status, an unknown factor, possibly confounded changes in expanded clonotypes. Observed TCR beta diversity per million T cells went down as age went up. This fall followed a roughly linear course with age.

The table lists this clonotype with many counts. Antigen specificity is unknown. Germline-derived CDR1 and CDR2 are SEHNR and FQNEAQ (reference sequence). The V gene lost 0 bases and the J gene lost 3 bases, with 5 bases spanning the gap. There are 13 residues in the CDR3. Then a second PCR, running roughly 7 to 11 cycles, was carried out with a sample-barcoded 5' primer and a J-beta primer mix. TCRdb called the 5' RACE reads again in MiXCR, with one record for every CDR3 protein. Seen here are fewer than 2,000,000 distinct CDR3 sequences, about 35% observed once, and the top ten hold approximately 10%.

V usage is TRBV7-9 and J usage is TRBJ2-5, with D unclear. Sequencing was done on a sample of blood. The receptor was derived from a woman in her 30s in good health. CDR3: CASSLALEETQYF. Written as DNA, the CDR3 is TGTGCCAGCAGCTTAGCCCTAGAAGAGACCCAGTACTTC.